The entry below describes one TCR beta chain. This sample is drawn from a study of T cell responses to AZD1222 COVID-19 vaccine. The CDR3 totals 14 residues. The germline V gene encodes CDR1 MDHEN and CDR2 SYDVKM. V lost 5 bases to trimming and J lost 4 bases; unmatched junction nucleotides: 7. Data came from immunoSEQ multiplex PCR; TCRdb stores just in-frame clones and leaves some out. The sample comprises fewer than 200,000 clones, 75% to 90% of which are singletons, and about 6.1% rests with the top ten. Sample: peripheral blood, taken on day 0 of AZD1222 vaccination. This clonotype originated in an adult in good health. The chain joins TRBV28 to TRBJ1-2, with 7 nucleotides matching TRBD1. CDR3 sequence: CASSTGAPGYGYTF. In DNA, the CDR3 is TGTGCCAGCAGTACAGGGGCCCCAGGCTATGGCTACACCTTC.